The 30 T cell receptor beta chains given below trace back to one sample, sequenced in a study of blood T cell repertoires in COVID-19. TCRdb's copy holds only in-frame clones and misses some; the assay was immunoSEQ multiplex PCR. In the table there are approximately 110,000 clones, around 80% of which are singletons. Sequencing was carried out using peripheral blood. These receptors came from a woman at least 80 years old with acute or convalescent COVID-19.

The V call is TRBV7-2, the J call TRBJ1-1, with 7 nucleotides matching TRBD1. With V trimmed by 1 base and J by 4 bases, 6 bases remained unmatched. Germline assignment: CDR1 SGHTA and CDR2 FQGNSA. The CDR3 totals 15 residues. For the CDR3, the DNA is TGTGCCAGCAGCTTAGGGGGGGCAGGGGGCACTGAAGCTTTCTTT. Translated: CASSLGGAGGTEAFF.

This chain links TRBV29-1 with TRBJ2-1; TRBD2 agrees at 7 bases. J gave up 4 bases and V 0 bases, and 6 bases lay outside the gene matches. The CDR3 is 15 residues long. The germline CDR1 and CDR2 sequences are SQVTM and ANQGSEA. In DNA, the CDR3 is TGCAGCGTTGAAGAATCAAGCGGGGTATACAATGAGCAGTTCTTC. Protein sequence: CSVEESSGVYNEQFF.

Here the CDR3 DNA reads TGTGCCACCAGCAGAGCCGGGACTAGCGGGAGAAAGACCCAGTACTTC. It translates to CATSRAGTSGRKTQYF. The chain carries TRBV15 and TRBJ2-5; TRBD2 matches at 14 bases. Germline CDR1 LNHNV, CDR2 YYDKDF (reference sequence). The CDR3 sequence is 16 residues long. J lost 6 bases, V lost 1 base, and 4 bases had no gene match. The full variable domain, with the rest looked up from reference TRBV15 and TRBJ2-5, is DAMVIQNPRYQVTQFGKPVTLSCSQTLNHNVMYWYQQKSSQAPKLLFHYYDKDFNNEADTPDNFQSRRPNTSFCFLDIRSPGLGDTAMYLCATSRAGTSGRKTQYFGPGTRLLVL.

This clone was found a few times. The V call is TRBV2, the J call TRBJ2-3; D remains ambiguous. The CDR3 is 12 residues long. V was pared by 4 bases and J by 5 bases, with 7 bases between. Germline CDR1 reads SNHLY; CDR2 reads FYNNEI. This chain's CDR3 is CASSVERDTQYF. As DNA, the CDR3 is TGTGCCAGCAGTGTCGAGCGAGATACGCAGTATTTT.

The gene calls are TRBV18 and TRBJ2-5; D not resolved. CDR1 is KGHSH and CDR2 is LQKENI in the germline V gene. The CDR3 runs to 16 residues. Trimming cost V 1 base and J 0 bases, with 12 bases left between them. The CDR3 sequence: CASSPQNRRDQETQYF. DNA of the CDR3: TGTGCCAGCTCACCACAGAACAGAAGAGACCAAGAGACCCAGTACTTC. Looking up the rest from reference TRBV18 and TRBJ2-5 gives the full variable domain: NAGVMQNPRHLVRRRGQEARLRCSPMKGHSHVYWYRQLPEEGLKFMVYLQKENIIDESGMPKERFSAEFPKEGPSILRIQQVVRGDSAAYFCASSPQNRRDQETQYFGPGTRLLVL.

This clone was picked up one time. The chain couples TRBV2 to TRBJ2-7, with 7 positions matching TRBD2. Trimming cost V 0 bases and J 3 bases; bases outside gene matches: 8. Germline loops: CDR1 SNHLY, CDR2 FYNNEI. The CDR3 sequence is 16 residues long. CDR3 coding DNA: TGTGCCAGCAGTGAAGCGCCGTCGCGGGGGTTCTACGAGCAGTACGTC. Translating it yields CASSEAPSRGFYEQYV.

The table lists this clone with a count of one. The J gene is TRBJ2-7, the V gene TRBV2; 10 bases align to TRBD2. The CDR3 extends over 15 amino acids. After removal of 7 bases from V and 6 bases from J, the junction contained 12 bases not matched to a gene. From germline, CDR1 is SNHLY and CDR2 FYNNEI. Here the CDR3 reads CASKWLAGVRSEQYV. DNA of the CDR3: TGTGCCAGCAAGTGGCTAGCGGGAGTCAGGAGCGAGCAGTACGTC.

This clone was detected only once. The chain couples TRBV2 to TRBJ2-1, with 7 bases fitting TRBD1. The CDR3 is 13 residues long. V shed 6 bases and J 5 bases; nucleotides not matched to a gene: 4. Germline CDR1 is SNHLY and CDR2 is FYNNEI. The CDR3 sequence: CASRLGQDNEQFF. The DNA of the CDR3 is TGTGCCAGCAGACTCGGACAGGACAATGAGCAGTTCTTC.

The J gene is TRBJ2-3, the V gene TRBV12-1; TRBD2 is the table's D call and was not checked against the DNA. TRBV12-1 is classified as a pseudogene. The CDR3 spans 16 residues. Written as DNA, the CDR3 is TGTGCCAGCAGCTTTCCGACTAGCGGGAGAGGGGATACGCAGTATTTT. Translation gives CASSFPTSGRGDTQYF.

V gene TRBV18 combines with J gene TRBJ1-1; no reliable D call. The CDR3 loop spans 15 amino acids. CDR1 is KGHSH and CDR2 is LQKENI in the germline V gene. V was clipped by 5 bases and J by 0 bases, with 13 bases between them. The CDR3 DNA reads TGTGCCAGCTCAGCTACTTTACAGATGAACACTGAAGCTTTCTTT. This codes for CASSATLQMNTEAFF.

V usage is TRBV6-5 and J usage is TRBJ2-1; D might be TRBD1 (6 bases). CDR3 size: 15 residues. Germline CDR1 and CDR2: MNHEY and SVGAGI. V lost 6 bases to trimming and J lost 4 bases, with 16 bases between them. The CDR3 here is CASRLGGGGYNEQFF. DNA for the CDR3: TGTGCCAGCAGACTAGGGGGTGGTGGTTACAATGAGCAGTTCTTC.

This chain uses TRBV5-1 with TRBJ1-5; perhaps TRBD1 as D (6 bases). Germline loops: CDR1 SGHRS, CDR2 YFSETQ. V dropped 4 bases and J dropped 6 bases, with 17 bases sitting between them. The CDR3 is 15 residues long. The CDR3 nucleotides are TGCGCCAGCAGCAGGGAGGGGGGGGCGGCTCAGCCCCAGCATTTT. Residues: CASSREGGAAQPQHF.

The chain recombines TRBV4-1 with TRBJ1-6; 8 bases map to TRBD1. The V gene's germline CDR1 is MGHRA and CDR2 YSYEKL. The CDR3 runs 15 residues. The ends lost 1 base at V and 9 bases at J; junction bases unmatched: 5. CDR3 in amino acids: CASSQGQGLGSPLHF. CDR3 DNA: TGCGCCAGCAGCCAAGGACAGGGGTTGGGTTCACCCCTCCACTTT.

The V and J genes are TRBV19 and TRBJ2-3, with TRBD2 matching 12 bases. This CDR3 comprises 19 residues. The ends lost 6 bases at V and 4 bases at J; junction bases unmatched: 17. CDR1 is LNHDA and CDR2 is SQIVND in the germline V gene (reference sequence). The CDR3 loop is CASSRTGRPASGRADTQYF. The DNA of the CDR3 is TGTGCCAGTAGCCGCACAGGGCGGCCGGCTAGCGGGAGGGCAGATACGCAGTATTTT.

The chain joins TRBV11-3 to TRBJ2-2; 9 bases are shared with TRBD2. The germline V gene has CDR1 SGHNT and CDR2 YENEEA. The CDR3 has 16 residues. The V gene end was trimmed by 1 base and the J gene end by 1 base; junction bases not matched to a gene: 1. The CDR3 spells CASSLGLAVNTGELFF. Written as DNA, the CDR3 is TGTGCCAGCAGCTTAGGACTAGCGGTGAACACCGGGGAGCTGTTTTTT.

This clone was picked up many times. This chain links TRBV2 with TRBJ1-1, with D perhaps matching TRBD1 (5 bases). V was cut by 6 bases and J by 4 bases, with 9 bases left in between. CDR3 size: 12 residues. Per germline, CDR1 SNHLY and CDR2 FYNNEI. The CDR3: CASSAQGTEAFF. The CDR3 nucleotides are TGTGCCAGCAGCGCCCAGGGCACTGAAGCTTTCTTT.

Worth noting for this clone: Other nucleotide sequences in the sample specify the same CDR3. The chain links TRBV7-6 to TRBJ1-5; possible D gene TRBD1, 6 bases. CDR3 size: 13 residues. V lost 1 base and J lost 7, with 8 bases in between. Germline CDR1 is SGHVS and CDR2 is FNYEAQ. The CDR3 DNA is TGTGCCAGCAGCTTAGAGAGGGGGCAGCCCCAGCATTTT. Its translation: CASSLERGQPQHF.

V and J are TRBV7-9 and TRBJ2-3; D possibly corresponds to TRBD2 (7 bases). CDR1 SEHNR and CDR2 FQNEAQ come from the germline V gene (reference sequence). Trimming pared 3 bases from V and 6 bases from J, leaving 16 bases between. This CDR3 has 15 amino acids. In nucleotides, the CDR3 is TGTGCCAGCAGCTTCTCTCCGGGGGGCCCCGATACGCAGTATTTT. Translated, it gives CASSFSPGGPDTQYF. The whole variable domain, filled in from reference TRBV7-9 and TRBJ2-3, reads DTGVSQNPRHKITKRGQNVTFRCDPISEHNRLYWYRQTLGQGPEFLTYFQNEAQLEKSRLLSDRFSAERPKGSFSTLEIQRTEQGDSAMYLCASSFSPGGPDTQYFGPGTRLTVL.

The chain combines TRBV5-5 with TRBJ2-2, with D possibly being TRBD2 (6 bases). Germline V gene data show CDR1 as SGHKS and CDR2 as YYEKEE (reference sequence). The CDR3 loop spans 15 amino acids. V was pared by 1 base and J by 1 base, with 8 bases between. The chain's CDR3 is CASSLTGVNTGELFF. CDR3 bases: TGTGCCAGCAGCTTGACGGGAGTGAACACCGGGGAGCTGTTTTTT.

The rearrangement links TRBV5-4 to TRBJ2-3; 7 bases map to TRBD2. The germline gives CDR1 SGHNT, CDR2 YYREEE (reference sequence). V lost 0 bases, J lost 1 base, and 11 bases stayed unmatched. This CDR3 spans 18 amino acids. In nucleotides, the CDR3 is TGTGCCAGCAGCTTGGGTGGGGGTGCGGGAGTCGGCACAGATACGCAGTATTTT. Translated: CASSLGGGAGVGTDTQYF.

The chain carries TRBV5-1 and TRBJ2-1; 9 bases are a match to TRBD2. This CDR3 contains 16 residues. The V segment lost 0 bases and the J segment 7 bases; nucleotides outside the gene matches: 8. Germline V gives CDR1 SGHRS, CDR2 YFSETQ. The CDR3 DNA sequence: TGCGCCAGCAGCTTGGGAAGTCTAGCGGGGTTGAATGAGCAGTTCTTC. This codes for CASSLGSLAGLNEQFF.

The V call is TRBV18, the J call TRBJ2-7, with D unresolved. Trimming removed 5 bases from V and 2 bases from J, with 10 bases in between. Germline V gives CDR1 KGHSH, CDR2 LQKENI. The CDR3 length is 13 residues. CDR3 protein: CASSTTVTYEQYF. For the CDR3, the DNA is TGTGCCAGCTCAACCACAGTAACCTACGAGCAGTACTTC.

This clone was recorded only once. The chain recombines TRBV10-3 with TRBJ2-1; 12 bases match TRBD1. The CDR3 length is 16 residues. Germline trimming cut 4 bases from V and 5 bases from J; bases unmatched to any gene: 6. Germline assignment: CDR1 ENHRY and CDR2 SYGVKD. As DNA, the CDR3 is TGTGCCATCAGTGTCGAGGGACAGGGGGCGAACAATGAGCAGTTCTTC. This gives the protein CAISVEGQGANNEQFF.

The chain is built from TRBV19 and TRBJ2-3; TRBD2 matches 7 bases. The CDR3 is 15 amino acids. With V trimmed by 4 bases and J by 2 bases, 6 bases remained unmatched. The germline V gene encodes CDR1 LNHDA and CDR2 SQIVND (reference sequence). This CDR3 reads CASSTGGGDTDTQYF. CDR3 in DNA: TGTGCCAGTAGTACGGGAGGTGGGGACACAGATACGCAGTATTTT. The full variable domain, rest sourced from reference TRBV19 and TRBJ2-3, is DGGITQSPKYLFRKEGQNVTLSCEQNLNHDAMYWYRQDPGQGLRLIYYSQIVNDFQKGDIAEGYSVSREKKESFPLTVTSAQKNPTAFYLCASSTGGGDTDTQYFGPGTRLTVL.

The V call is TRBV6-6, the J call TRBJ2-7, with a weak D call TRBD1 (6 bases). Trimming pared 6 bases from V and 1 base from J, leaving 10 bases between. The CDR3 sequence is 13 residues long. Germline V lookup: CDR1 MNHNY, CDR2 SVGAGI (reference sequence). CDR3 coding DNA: TGTGCCAGCAGACCTGGACAGTCCTACGAGCAGTACTTC. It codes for CASRPGQSYEQYF.

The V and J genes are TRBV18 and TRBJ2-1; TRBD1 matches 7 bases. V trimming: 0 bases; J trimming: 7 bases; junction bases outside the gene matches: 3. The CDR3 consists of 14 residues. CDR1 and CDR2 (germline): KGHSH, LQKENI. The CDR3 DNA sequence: TGTGCCAGCTCACCACCGACAGGGCGGAATGAGCAGTTCTTC. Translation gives CASSPPTGRNEQFF.

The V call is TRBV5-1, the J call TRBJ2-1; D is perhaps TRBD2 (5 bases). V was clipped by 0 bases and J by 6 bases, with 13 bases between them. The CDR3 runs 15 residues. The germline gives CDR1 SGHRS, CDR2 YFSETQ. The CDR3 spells CASSLAPGRFNEQFF. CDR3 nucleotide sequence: TGCGCCAGCAGCTTGGCCCCGGGAAGGTTCAATGAGCAGTTCTTC. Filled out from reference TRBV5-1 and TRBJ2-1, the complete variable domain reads KAGVTQTPRYLIKTRGQQVTLSCSPISGHRSVSWYQQTPGQGLQFLFEYFSETQRNKGNFPGRFSGRQFSNSRSEMNVSTLELGDSALYLCASSLAPGRFNEQFFGPGTRLTVL.

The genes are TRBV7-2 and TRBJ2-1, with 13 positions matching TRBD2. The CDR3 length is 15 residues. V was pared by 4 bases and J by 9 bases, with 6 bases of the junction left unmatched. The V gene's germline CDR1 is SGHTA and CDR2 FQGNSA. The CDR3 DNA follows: TGTGCCAGCAGCTCCCAGGGACTAGCGGGAAGTGAGCAGTTCTTC. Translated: CASSSQGLAGSEQFF.

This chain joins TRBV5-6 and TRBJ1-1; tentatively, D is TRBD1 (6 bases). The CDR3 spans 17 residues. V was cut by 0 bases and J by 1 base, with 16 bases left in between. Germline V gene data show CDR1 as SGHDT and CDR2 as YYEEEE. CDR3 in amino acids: CASSLGQGLGGNTEAFF. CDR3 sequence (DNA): TGTGCCAGCAGCTTGGGGCAGGGCCTAGGGGGGAACACTGAAGCTTTCTTT.

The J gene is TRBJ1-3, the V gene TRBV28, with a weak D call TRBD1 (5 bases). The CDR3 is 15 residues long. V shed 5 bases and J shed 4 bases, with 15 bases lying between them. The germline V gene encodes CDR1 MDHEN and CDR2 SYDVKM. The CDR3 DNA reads TGTGCCAGCAGTCCTGACAGTTTTCGGGGAAACACCATATATTTT. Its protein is CASSPDSFRGNTIYF.